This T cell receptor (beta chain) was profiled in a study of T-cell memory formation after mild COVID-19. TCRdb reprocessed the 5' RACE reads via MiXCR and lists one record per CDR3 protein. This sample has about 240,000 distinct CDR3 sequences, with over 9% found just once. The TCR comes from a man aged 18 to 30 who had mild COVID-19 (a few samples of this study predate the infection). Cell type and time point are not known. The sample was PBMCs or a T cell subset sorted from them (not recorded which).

The CDR3 DNA is TGCGCCAGCAGCCAGTCGTTGGGGGGCGCCTCCAATGAGCAGTTCTTC. It encodes CASSQSLGGASNEQFF. V usage is TRBV4-3 and J usage is TRBJ2-1; D possibly uses TRBD1 or TRBD2 (6 bases each). The CDR3 is 16 residues long. V lost 3 bases, J lost 6 bases, and 18 bases lay in between. CDR1 LGHNA and CDR2 YSLEER come from the germline V gene.